Listed below are T cell receptor beta chains from one sample, sequenced in a study of blood T cells in healthy people across ages. TCRdb reprocessed the 5' RACE reads via MiXCR and lists one record per CDR3 protein. The repertoire holds around 970,000 distinct CDR3 sequences, with around 54% as singletons. The specimen was blood. All receptors derive from a woman aged 55-70 years in good health. Each CDR3 is given with its conserved first and last residue. Fields, in order: V gene, D gene, J gene, clone size, CDR3 protein, CDR3 DNA. D genes are given only for firm matches. Expanded clones get a size class; other rows say once, few or many, or leave the size out.

TRBV3-1	TRBD2	TRBJ2-1	-	CASSPTSGSLNEQFF	TGTGCCAGCAGCCCGACTAGCGGGAGTCTAAATGAGCAGTTCTTC
TRBV5-1	-	TRBJ2-5	many	CASSFWRSGETQYF	TGCGCCAGCAGCTTTTGGCGGAGCGGCGAGACCCAGTACTTC
TRBV6-5	TRBD1	TRBJ2-3	once	CASTSGQGAWDTQYF	TGTGCCAGCACCTCGGGACAGGGGGCGTGGGATACGCAGTATTTT
TRBV10-3	TRBD1	TRBJ2-7	-	CAISDAVGTGNSYEQYF	TGTGCCATCAGTGATGCAGTTGGGACAGGCAACTCCTACGAGCAGTACTTC
TRBV2	-	TRBJ2-3	few	CASIGGTDTQYF	TGTGCCAGCATCGGCGGGACAGATACGCAGTATTTT
TRBV29-1	TRBD2	TRBJ2-7	-	CSVELAALASSGNEQYF	TGCAGCGTTGAATTGGCTGCGCTAGCCTCTAGCGGTAACGAGCAGTACTTC
TRBV6-5	-	TRBJ2-7	once	CASSRTYDSSYEQYF	TGTGCCAGCAGCCGCACCTATGACAGCTCCTACGAGCAGTACTTC
TRBV6-4	TRBD2	TRBJ2-1	-	CASSDTPSGPYNEQFF	TGTGCCAGCAGTGACACCCCTAGCGGGCCTTACAATGAGCAGTTCTTC
TRBV27	-	TRBJ2-1	-	CASSLTVSSGQDNEQFF	TGTGCCAGCAGTTTAACTGTTTCTTCGGGGCAGGACAATGAGCAGTTCTTC
TRBV29-1	TRBD1	TRBJ2-5	-	CSVTGVGQETQYF	TGCAGCGTAACAGGGGTGGGTCAAGAGACCCAGTACTTC
TRBV7-7	TRBD2	TRBJ2-3	-	CASRQEGLTGGRRATQYF	TGTGCCAGCAGGCAGGAGGGCCTGACAGGCGGGAGGAGGGCCACGCAGTATTTT
TRBV12-3/TRBV12-4	-	TRBJ1-5	many	CASSQGLGQPQHF	TGTGCCAGCAGTCAGGGTTTAGGTCAGCCCCAGCATTTT
TRBV20-1	TRBD2	TRBJ2-7	once	CSARDYLLVEQYF	TGCAGTGCCAGGGACTACCTCCTTGTCGAGCAGTACTTC
TRBV7-9	-	TRBJ2-7	-	CASSPMGNYEQYF	TGTGCCAGCAGCCCAATGGGAAACTACGAGCAGTACTTC
TRBV5-1	TRBD2	TRBJ2-1	few	CASSLEGLAELEQFF	TGCGCCAGCAGCTTGGAGGGACTAGCGGAGCTTGAGCAGTTCTTC
TRBV29-1	-	TRBJ2-7	few	CSVVVGSTPYEQYF	TGCAGCGTTGTGGTGGGTTCTACACCCTACGAGCAGTACTTC
TRBV4-2	TRBD1	TRBJ1-3	-	CASSRRQGNGNTIYF	TGTGCCAGCAGCCGCCGACAGGGTAACGGAAACACCATATATTTT
TRBV5-1	-	TRBJ2-7	-	CASSLTGGAGYEQYF	TGCGCCAGCAGCTTAACAGGGGGGGCAGGCTACGAGCAGTACTTC
TRBV25-1	-	TRBJ2-3	once	CTSSEYGDTQYF	TGTACCAGCAGTGAATATGGCGATACGCAGTATTTT
TRBV7-7	TRBD2	TRBJ2-5	-	CASSLGGLADSQETQYF	TGTGCCAGCAGCTTAGGGGGACTAGCGGACTCACAAGAGACCCAGTACTTC
TRBV4-1	TRBD1	TRBJ2-4	few	CASSQGRDRKAIQYF	TGCGCCAGCAGCCAAGGCCGGGACAGGAAGGCAATTCAGTACTTC
TRBV15	-	TRBJ1-1	-	CATSGGGWGDLNTEAFF	TGTGCCACCAGCGGAGGGGGGTGGGGGGACCTGAACACTGAAGCTTTCTTT
TRBV6-5	-	TRBJ2-7	-	CASRLILGMHYEQYF	TGTGCCAGCAGGCTTATCCTGGGAATGCACTACGAGCAGTACTTC
TRBV18	TRBD2	TRBJ2-3	few	CASSPRGAGAADTQYF	TGTGCCAGCTCACCAAGGGGAGCGGGAGCGGCAGATACGCAGTATTTT
TRBV7-9	-	TRBJ2-5	-	CASSLAMNNQETLYF	TGTGCCAGCAGCTTAGCCATGAATAACCAAGAGACCCTGTACTTC
TRBV29-1	TRBD1	TRBJ1-1	few	CSVEEQGREAFF	TGCAGCGTTGAAGAACAGGGGAGGGAAGCTTTCTTT
TRBV7-2	-	TRBJ2-7	-	CASSVEFAAYEQYF	TGTGCCAGCAGCGTAGAGTTTGCCGCCTACGAGCAGTACTTC
TRBV6-5	-	TRBJ2-2	-	CASSAVGGELFF	TGTGCCAGCAGTGCCGTTGGCGGGGAGCTGTTTTTT
TRBV2	-	TRBJ1-1	few	CASSVGRADTEAFF	TGTGCCAGCAGTGTGGGCAGGGCTGACACTGAAGCTTTCTTT
TRBV28	-	TRBJ2-7	few	CASSSPGRVYEQYF	TGTGCCAGCAGTTCACCGGGACGGGTATACGAGCAGTACTTC
TRBV6-4	-	TRBJ2-7	-	CASSLRPRVKSSYEQYF	TGTGCCAGCAGCCTACGACCAAGGGTAAAGTCTTCCTACGAGCAGTACTTC
TRBV7-9	TRBD1	TRBJ2-2	-	CASAPGQGIVGELFF	TGTGCCAGCGCACCGGGACAGGGTATAGTCGGGGAGCTGTTTTTT
TRBV10-1	-	TRBJ2-7	few	CASSGAAYYEQYF	TGCGCCAGCAGTGGGGCAGCTTACTACGAGCAGTACTTC
TRBV10-3	TRBD2	TRBJ2-5	-	CAISESSGRFETQYF	TGTGCCATCAGTGAGTCTAGCGGGAGGTTCGAGACCCAGTACTTC
TRBV20-1	-	TRBJ1-5	-	CSARLAGHRPQHF	TGCAGTGCTAGGTTAGCGGGGCATCGGCCCCAGCATTTT
TRBV7-2	-	TRBJ1-5	-	CATALMENQPQHF	TGTGCCACCGCCTTAATGGAAAATCAGCCCCAGCATTTT
TRBV3-1	-	TRBJ2-4	-	CASSQKNIQYF	TGTGCCAGCAGCCAGAAAAACATTCAGTACTTC
TRBV18	-	TRBJ2-7	-	CASSEIGRKEQYF	TGTGCCAGCTCTGAGATAGGACGGAAAGAGCAGTACTTC
TRBV5-1	-	TRBJ2-3	-	CASRVSRTDTQYF	TGCGCCAGCAGGGTCAGCCGGACAGATACGCAGTATTTT
TRBV29-1	-	TRBJ2-7	-	CSAGGGLQYEQYF	TGCAGCGCGGGTGGGGGGTTACAATACGAGCAGTACTTC
TRBV24-1	TRBD2	TRBJ2-1	-	CATSDQQGLANNEQFF	TGTGCCACCAGTGACCAACAGGGACTAGCTAACAATGAGCAGTTCTTC
TRBV29-1	-	TRBJ1-2	once	CSSARVVRGDGYTF	TGCAGCTCCGCCCGGGTGGTCCGAGGGGATGGCTACACCTTC
TRBV4-1	-	TRBJ2-7	-	CASSHPFDGTYEQYF	TGCGCCAGCAGCCACCCTTTTGACGGGACCTACGAGCAGTACTTC
TRBV4-3	-	TRBJ2-6	-	CASSPSWSSGTNVLTF	TGCGCCAGCAGCCCAAGTTGGAGCTCTGGGACCAACGTCCTGACTTTC
TRBV7-9	TRBD1	TRBJ2-7	many	CASSLRTGGSYEQYF	TGCGCCAGCAGCCTTCGGACAGGGGGATCCTACGAGCAGTACTTC
TRBV20-1	TRBD2	TRBJ2-5	-	CSVSGASGETQYF	TGCAGTGTTTCTGGGGCTAGCGGGGAGACCCAGTACTTC
TRBV7-2	-	TRBJ2-5	few	CASSKGTAIDQETQYF	TGTGCCAGCAGCAAGGGGACCGCAATCGACCAAGAGACCCAGTACTTC
TRBV29-1	TRBD1	TRBJ2-1	-	CSERQGWDEQFF	TGCAGTGAGAGACAGGGGTGGGATGAGCAGTTCTTC
TRBV3-1	-	TRBJ2-1	-	CASSQDPLVGSYNEQFF	TGTGCCAGCAGCCAAGATCCCCTTGTCGGCTCCTACAATGAGCAGTTCTTC
TRBV28	-	TRBJ2-6	-	CASEPRDAYSGANVLTF	TGTGCCAGCGAACCCCGGGACGCCTACTCTGGGGCCAACGTCCTGACTTTC
TRBV28	-	TRBJ1-2	few	CASSPPGRHGYTF	TGTGCCAGCAGCCCCCCAGGGAGGCATGGCTACACCTTC
TRBV3-1	-	TRBJ2-1	-	CASSQLASEQFF	TGTGCCAGCAGCCAATTAGCGAGTGAGCAGTTCTTC
TRBV7-2	-	TRBJ2-5	few	CASSSMGSPQGTQYF	TGTGCCAGCAGCTCAATGGGGTCCCCCCAAGGGACCCAGTACTTC